These 20 T cell receptor beta chains came from one sample sequenced in a study of technical replicates of blood from a handful of donors. Libraries were prepared by immunoSEQ multiplex PCR; TCRdb keeps only in-frame clonotypes and omits some of them. Of approximately 97,000 clones detected, approximately 96% appear once; the ten largest clones hold 0.34%. The material sequenced was T cells isolated from PBMCs. The origin of the receptors is a human donor in good health.

The chain recombines TRBV9 with TRBJ1-3, with TRBD1 matching over 8 bases. Germline CDR1 is SGDLS and CDR2 is YYNGEE. The CDR3 contains 15 residues. The V gene end was trimmed by 4 bases and the J gene end by 4 bases; junction bases not matched to a gene: 7. CDR3 nucleotide sequence: TGTGCCAGCAGCCCTTCCGGACAGGGCGGAAACACCATATATTTT. Translating it yields CASSPSGQGGNTIYF.

V is TRBV29-1 and J is TRBJ1-1, with D perhaps TRBD1 (5 bases). V was clipped by 7 bases and J by 1 base, with 10 bases between them. Per the germline V gene, CDR1 is SQVTM and CDR2 is ANQGSEA. The CDR3 extends over 12 amino acids. The CDR3 DNA is TGCAGCGGCGGGGGGAAGAACACTGAAGCTTTCTTT. Its protein is CSGGGKNTEAFF.

This chain links TRBV28 with TRBJ1-1; D possibly corresponds to TRBD1 (6 bases). CDR1 MDHEN and CDR2 SYDVKM come from the germline V gene. Deletions cut 3 bases from V and 1 base from J, with 15 bases between. The CDR3 runs to 16 residues. Here the CDR3 reads CASSFLAGVENTEAFF. The CDR3 DNA sequence: TGTGCCAGCAGTTTCTTGGCAGGGGTAGAGAACACTGAAGCTTTCTTT. The variable domain in full, completed from reference TRBV28 and TRBJ1-1, reads DVKVTQSSRYLVKRTGEKVFLECVQDMDHENMFWYRQDPGLGLRLIYFSYDVKMKEKGDIPEGYSVSREKKERFSLILESASTNQTSMYLCASSFLAGVENTEAFFGQGTRLTVV.

This chain joins TRBV30 and TRBJ2-5, with D perhaps TRBD1 (7 bases). This CDR3 contains 12 residues. CDR1 is GTSNPN and CDR2 is SVGIG in the germline V gene (reference sequence). V dropped 5 bases and J dropped 5 bases, with 12 bases sitting between them. The CDR3 DNA is TGTGCCTGGGCGACAGGGACTGAGACCCAGTACTTC. Its protein product is CAWATGTETQYF. Full variable domain (rest looked up from reference TRBV30 and TRBJ2-5): SQTIHQWPATLVQPVGSPLSLECTVEGTSNPNLYWYRQAAGRGLQLLFYSVGIGQISSEVPQNLSASRPQDRQFILSSKKLLLSDSGFYLCAWATGTETQYFGPGTRLLVL.

This clone has just one count. The J gene is TRBJ1-4, the V gene TRBV7-8; 7 bases map to TRBD1. V dropped 0 bases and J dropped 0; count of bases not matched to a gene: 7. This CDR3 contains 18 residues. Germline loops: CDR1 SGHVS, CDR2 FQNEAQ. Written as DNA, the CDR3 is TGTGCCAGCAGCTTAGCGCGGGACAGACTAGCAACTAATGAAAAACTGTTTTTT. Its protein product is CASSLARDRLATNEKLFF. The entire variable domain, with the rest obtained from reference TRBV7-8 and TRBJ1-4, is as follows: GAGVSQSPRYKVAKRGQDVALRCDPISGHVSLFWYQQALGQGPEFLTYFQNEAQLDKSGLPSDRFFAERPEGSVSTLKIQRTQQEDSAVYLCASSLARDRLATNEKLFFGSGTQLSVL.

V and J are TRBV9 and TRBJ2-3; 9 bases agree with TRBD2. This CDR3 is built from 15 residues. V shed 5 bases and J 0 bases; nucleotides not matched to a gene: 4. Germline-derived CDR1 and CDR2 are SGDLS and YYNGEE. The CDR3 sequence: CASRTGTSSTDTQYF. CDR3 in DNA: TGTGCCAGCAGAACCGGGACTAGCAGCACAGATACGCAGTATTTT.

This sequence joins TRBV6-1 and TRBJ1-5; tentative D call: TRBD1 (6 bases). With 7 bases removed from V and 3 bases from J, the gap between germline ends came to 16 bases. This CDR3 region has 15 residues. CDR1 is MNHNS and CDR2 is SASEGT in the germline V gene. CDR3 in DNA: TGTGCCAGCAAAGTACAGGGCGAGGTCAATCAGCCCCAGCATTTT. The encoded protein is CASKVQGEVNQPQHF.

V usage is TRBV28 and J usage is TRBJ1-1, with 7 positions matching TRBD1. Germline lookup yields CDR1 MDHEN and CDR2 SYDVKM. Germline trimming cut 6 bases from V and 0 bases from J; bases unmatched to any gene: 10. The CDR3 totals 16 residues. CDR3 region: CASSTTGAGMNTEAFF. As DNA, the CDR3 is TGTGCCAGCAGCACCACAGGGGCGGGAATGAACACTGAAGCTTTCTTT.

The rearrangement joins TRBV4-1 to TRBJ1-2; 7 bases map to TRBD1. The CDR3 contains 13 residues. V dropped 3 bases and J dropped 4; count of bases not matched to a gene: 2. Germline CDR1 MGHRA, CDR2 YSYEKL. CDR3 sequence: CASSQRTGYGYTF. The CDR3 DNA follows: TGCGCCAGCAGCCAGAGGACAGGCTATGGCTACACCTTC.

The CDR3 region is CASSPREGSRTDTQYF. The CDR3 DNA sequence: TGCGCCAGCAGCCCCCGGGAGGGCTCCCGCACAGATACGCAGTATTTT. The chain carries TRBV5-1 and TRBJ2-3; 8 bases are a match to TRBD2. The ends lost 4 bases at V and 1 base at J; junction bases unmatched: 8. The CDR3 length is 16 residues. Germline lookup yields CDR1 SGHRS and CDR2 YFSETQ.

V and J are TRBV4-2 and TRBJ2-5; 12 bases match TRBD2. Per germline, CDR1 LGHNA and CDR2 YNFKEQ. Losses at the gene ends were 5 bases for V and 5 bases for J; bases not matched to a gene: 9. This CDR3 has 16 residues. As DNA, the CDR3 is TGTGCCAGCAGCAAGACTAGCGGGAGCAGAACGGAGACCCAGTACTTC. Protein sequence: CASSKTSGSRTETQYF.

The rearrangement joins TRBV7-2 to TRBJ2-7; D is unclear. The V end was cut by 6 bases, the J end by 3 bases, with 12 bases between. CDR1 is SGHTA, CDR2 FQGNSA, per germline. The CDR3 is made up of 13 amino acids. In DNA form, the CDR3 reads TGTGCCAGCAGTTCAACCCTCTACTACGAGCAGTACTTC. Its protein product is CASSSTLYYEQYF. Drawing the rest from reference TRBV7-2 and TRBJ2-7, the complete variable domain is GAGVSQSPSNKVTEKGKDVELRCDPISGHTALYWYRQSLGQGLEFLIYFQGNSAPDKSGLPSDRFSAERTGGSVSTLTIQRTQQEDSAVYLCASSSTLYYEQYFGPGTRLTVT.

The chain joins TRBV9 to TRBJ1-1; 10 bases align to TRBD1. Per germline, CDR1 SGDLS and CDR2 YYNGEE. V trimming: 0 bases; J trimming: 1 base; junction bases outside the gene matches: 9. The CDR3 consists of 18 residues. The CDR3: CASSVGQGAPYSNTEAFF. CDR3 in DNA: TGTGCCAGCAGCGTAGGACAGGGGGCGCCATACTCGAACACTGAAGCTTTCTTT.

This chain connects TRBV7-8 to TRBJ2-2; D ambiguous. The CDR3 is made up of 14 amino acids. From germline, CDR1 is SGHVS and CDR2 FQNEAQ. Trimming shortened V by 1 base and J by 2 bases, and 5 bases separated the two germline ends. CDR3 bases: TGTGCCAGCAGCTTAGGGGCAAACACCGGGGAGCTGTTTTTT. It encodes CASSLGANTGELFF.

This clone has a single count. V gene TRBV18 combines with J gene TRBJ2-7; TRBD1 agrees at 11 bases. CDR1 is KGHSH and CDR2 is LQKENI in the germline V gene. This CDR3 has 15 residues. Germline trimming cut 6 bases from V and 7 bases from J; bases unmatched to any gene: 11. CDR3 sequence (DNA): TGTGCCAGCTCGCCAGCCGGGACAGGGGGGGGAGAGCAGTACTTC. This gives the protein CASSPAGTGGGEQYF.

The V and J genes are TRBV21-1 and TRBJ2-7; the table's D call TRBD2 went unverified against the DNA. TRBV21-1 is marked as a pseudogene. The CDR3 length is 18 residues. For the CDR3, the DNA is TGTGCCAGCAGCAAAAAATCCCCCCAGGAGGGACGGCCCTACGAGCAGTACTTC. Translation gives CASSKKSPQEGRPYEQYF.

This clone was observed once. The V and J genes are TRBV4-2 and TRBJ2-7; TRBD2 is a possible D gene (6 bases). Germline CDR1 and CDR2: LGHNA and YNFKEQ. CDR3 length: 14 residues. The germline V and J ends were trimmed by 3 bases and 6 bases, with 15 bases remaining between them. CDR3 DNA: TGTGCCAGCAGCCACGCGGGACTTTACGTCGAGCAGTACTTC. It translates to CASSHAGLYVEQYF.

The CDR3 is CASSLIAGGSNQPQHF. The CDR3, as DNA: TGTGCCAGCAGTTTAATTGCGGGTGGCAGCAATCAGCCCCAGCATTTT. V and J are TRBV27 and TRBJ1-5; D call uncertain. In germline, CDR1 is MNHEY, CDR2 SMNVEV (reference sequence). V dropped 2 bases and J dropped 1 base, with 12 bases sitting between them. The CDR3 covers 16 residues.

The V call is TRBV30, the J call TRBJ2-1, with D possibly TRBD1 on 5 matching bases. CDR1 and CDR2 from the germline V gene are GTSNPN and SVGIG (reference sequence). The CDR3 extends over 11 amino acids. Trimming took 0 bases from V and 9 from J, leaving 6 bases between them. The CDR3 nucleotides are TGTGCCTGGAGTGTAAGGGGTGAGCAGTTCTTC. Translated: CAWSVRGEQFF.

The count of this clone is one. The rearrangement links TRBV4-3 to TRBJ2-6, with TRBD1 matching over 8 bases. The CDR3 has 20 residues. Germline lookup yields CDR1 LGHNA and CDR2 YSLEER. The ends lost 0 bases at V and 2 bases at J; junction bases unmatched: 12. CDR3: CASSQDLNTGGVTGANVLTF. The CDR3 bases are TGCGCCAGCAGCCAAGATTTGAACACAGGGGGAGTAACTGGGGCCAACGTCCTGACTTTC.